This T cell receptor (beta chain) derives from a study of radiotherapy plus CTLA-4 blockade in lung cancer. This CDR3 has 13 residues. Germline CDR1 is MNHNY and CDR2 is SVGAGI (reference sequence). The V end was cut by 3 bases, the J end by 6 bases, with 12 bases between. Repertoires were generated with immunoSEQ multiplex PCR, while TCRdb's copy carries only in-frame clones and drops some. The repertoire holds about 51,000 clones, with 77% as singletons. Focal radiation and CTLA-4 blockade (ipilimumab) were tested in chemo-refractory metastatic non-small-cell lung cancer patients. Study-level results: In blood, TCR clones derived from the tumor expanded after radiotherapy plus ipilimumab. Reported findings show early blood T cell clone dynamics, with interferon-beta, best predicted response.

This clone was seen only a few times. Its antigen is undetermined. The sequencing here drew on peripheral blood, taken from a patient treated with radiotherapy plus ipilimumab. The rearrangement joins TRBV6-6 to TRBJ2-7; possibly TRBD2 for D (5 bases). The TCR originated in a human donor with non-small cell lung cancer whose response to radiotherapy plus ipilimumab could not be evaluated. CDR3 coding DNA: TGTGCCAGCAGTTATTCAGGAGGCCGCGAGCAGTACTTC. Protein product: CASSYSGGREQYF.